Following are 24 T cell receptor beta chains from one sample sequenced in a study of blood T cells in healthy people across ages (dated by TCRdb to about 2015). Library prep was done by 5' RACE. The instrument was an Illumina HiSeq 2500. A second about 7 to 11 cycle PCR used a sample-barcoded 5' primer and a J-beta primer mix. TCRdb trimmed public reads at Q25 via fastp, called clones via MiXCR and kept in-frame beta chains. Each entry is one CDR3 protein sequence, shown with its most common DNA and genes. In this sample the table shows about 1.6 million distinct CDR3 sequences, about 31% of which occur a single time. The biggest ten clones account for over 9% of the sample. The sequenced sample consisted of blood. The receptors originated from a woman under 40 in good health.

This rearrangement joins TRBV20-1 to TRBJ2-1; 14 bases line up with TRBD2. CDR1 is DFQATT, CDR2 SNEGSKA, per germline (reference sequence). The CDR3 totals 16 residues. V shed 5 bases and J 6 bases; nucleotides not matched to a gene: 9. CDR3 amino acids: CSAFWTSGGKGNEQFF. The CDR3 DNA follows: TGCAGTGCTTTTTGGACTAGCGGGGGGAAAGGCAATGAGCAGTTCTTC.

With respect to this clonotype: At one end, the junction sequence differs from germline, possibly due to a read error. This chain links TRBV28 with TRBJ2-5, with 7 bases matching TRBD1. The CDR3 contains 14 residues. The germline CDR1 and CDR2 sequences are MDHEN and SYDVKM. The chain's CDR3 is CASSFSTGLETRYF. The CDR3 nucleotides read TGTGCCAGCAGTTTCTCGACAGGGCTTGAGACCCGGTACTTC.

The chain employs TRBV28 and TRBJ2-1, with TRBD2 matching 8 bases. Trimming took 6 bases from V and 8 from J; bases not matched to a gene: 12. The CDR3 runs 15 residues. The germline V gene encodes CDR1 MDHEN and CDR2 SYDVKM. Here the CDR3 reads CASSPQREFRDEQFF. CDR3 DNA: TGTGCCAGCAGCCCTCAGCGGGAGTTCCGTGATGAGCAGTTCTTC.

In this sample, this clonotype turned up many times. Germline and junction disagree at one end, which may indicate a read error. The chain employs TRBV5-1 and TRBJ2-5; TRBD2 agrees at 9 bases. Germline V lookup: CDR1 SGHRS, CDR2 YFSETQ. This CDR3 comprises 15 residues. Here the CDR3 DNA reads TGTGCCAGCAGCTTAGTAGCGGGGGCACAAGAGACCCAGTACTTC. Residues: CASSLVAGAQETQYF.

V is TRBV5-1 and J is TRBJ2-3; D may match TRBD1 or TRBD2 (5 bases each). The CDR3 covers 16 residues. V was cut by 0 bases and J by 5 bases, with 16 bases left in between. Germline CDR1 reads SGHRS; CDR2 reads YFSETQ. CDR3 amino acids: CASSLEGPLSGDTQYF. The CDR3 DNA follows: TGCGCCAGCAGCTTGGAGGGACCGCTCTCGGGAGATACGCAGTATTTT. The full variable domain, with the rest looked up from reference TRBV5-1 and TRBJ2-3, is KAGVTQTPRYLIKTRGQQVTLSCSPISGHRSVSWYQQTPGQGLQFLFEYFSETQRNKGNFPGRFSGRQFSNSRSEMNVSTLELGDSALYLCASSLEGPLSGDTQYFGPGTRLTVL.

There are many counts of this clonotype. The chain links TRBV20-1 to TRBJ2-1, with 7 bases identical to TRBD2. CDR1 is DFQATT and CDR2 is SNEGSKA in the germline V gene (reference sequence). The CDR3 consists of 16 residues. V lost 0 bases to trimming and J lost 5 bases; unmatched junction nucleotides: 10. CDR3 protein: CSARDMGRGIDNEQFF. CDR3 sequence (DNA): TGCAGTGCTAGAGATATGGGGCGGGGGATAGACAATGAGCAGTTCTTC.

There are many counts of this clonotype. At one end, the junction sequence differs from germline, possibly due to a read error. The chain links TRBV2 to TRBJ2-1; D assignment may be TRBD1 or TRBD2 (5 bases each). This CDR3 contains 14 residues. The germline V gene has CDR1 SNHLY and CDR2 FYNNEI. The CDR3 sequence: CASSEGSSYNEQFF. The CDR3 nucleotides are TGCGCCAGCAGCGAGGGGAGCTCCTACAATGAGCAGTTCTTC.

This clonotype has more than one count but fewer than ten. The V gene is TRBV4-1, the J gene TRBJ2-5; 10 nucleotides agree with TRBD2. The last part of the DNA fits TRBJ2-7 better; the J call may be wrong. The germline V gene has CDR1 MGHRA and CDR2 YSYEKL. The CDR3 is made up of 16 amino acids. CDR3 DNA sequence: TGCGCCAGCAGCCAAGATGGACTAGCGGAGTTCTACGAGCAGTACTTC. It yields the protein CASSQDGLAEFYEQYF.

The rearrangement links TRBV2 to TRBJ2-7; a possible D gene is TRBD1 (6 bases). The DNA end lines up better with TRBJ2-5; the J call may be wrong. Germline V gene data show CDR1 as SNHLY and CDR2 as FYNNEI. This CDR3 has 14 residues. The CDR3 DNA reads as TGTGCCAGCAGGGTGATCGGGACAAGGGAGACCCAGTACTTC. Translating gives CASRVIGTRETQYF.

V and J are TRBV2 and TRBJ2-4, with D perhaps TRBD1 or TRBD2 (6 bases each). The length of the CDR3 is 16 residues. The germline V and J ends were trimmed by 6 bases and 3 bases, with 18 bases remaining between them. Germline V CDR1 and CDR2: SNHLY, FYNNEI. CDR3 sequence reads: CASSQHGGYDKNIQYF. CDR3 nucleotides: TGTGCCAGCAGCCAACACGGGGGCTATGACAAAAACATTCAGTACTTC.

This chain joins TRBV30 and TRBJ1-6, with no clear D. Germline assignment: CDR1 GTSNPN and CDR2 SVGIG (reference sequence). V was pared by 5 bases and J by 7 bases, with 9 bases between. This CDR3 region has 12 residues. As DNA, the CDR3 is TGTGCCTGGCGAGAAGGGAATTCACCCCTCCACTTT. This codes for CAWREGNSPLHF.

This clonotype appeared a few times. The CDR3 coding sequence is TGTGCCAGCAGTTACTCGAGACTAGCGGGGACCACCTACAATGAGCAGTTCTTC. It specifies CASSYSRLAGTTYNEQFF. The V call is TRBV6-2 or TRBV6-3, the J call TRBJ2-1, with 11 bases lining up with TRBD2. Germline V gives CDR1 MNHEY, CDR2 SVGEGT. The trim removed 0 bases at V and 2 bases at J, leaving 6 bases unmatched. The CDR3 has 18 residues.

This clonotype was observed a few times. The chain uses TRBV2 and TRBJ1-2; a possible D gene is TRBD1 (6 bases). V was cut by 7 bases and J by 6 bases, with 18 bases left in between. CDR1 is SNHLY, CDR2 FYNNEI, per germline. This CDR3 contains 14 residues. The CDR3 region is CASIPTGGWDGYTF. In nucleotides, the CDR3 is TGTGCCAGCATTCCGACAGGCGGATGGGATGGCTACACCTTC. The full variable domain, completed using reference TRBV2 and TRBJ1-2, is EPEVTQTPSHQVTQMGQEVILRCVPISNHLYFYWYRQILGQKVEFLVSFYNNEISEKSEIFDDQFSVERPDGSNFTLKIRSTKLEDSAMYFCASIPTGGWDGYTFGSGTRLTVV.

The DNA for the CDR3 is TGTGCCAGCAGTTCTGGCCACTACGAGCAGTACTTC. Translated, it gives CASSSGHYEQYF. V and J are TRBV12-3 or TRBV12-4 and TRBJ2-7; D remains ambiguous. V gave up 4 bases and J gave up 3 bases, with 7 bases separating them. The CDR3 contains 12 residues.

This rearrangement joins TRBV5-1 to TRBJ1-5, with TRBD1 matching 11 bases. The CDR3 spans 16 residues. Germline V CDR1 and CDR2: SGHRS, YFSETQ. Trimming at V came to 0 bases and at J to 1 base, leaving 0 bases not matched to a gene. The CDR3 reads CASSLGDRGSNQPQHF. The CDR3 nucleotides are TGCGCCAGCAGCTTGGGGGACAGGGGGAGCAATCAGCCCCAGCATTTT.

V is TRBV5-1 and J is TRBJ2-3, with 8 bases lining up with TRBD2. CDR1 is SGHRS, CDR2 YFSETQ, per germline. After removal of 0 bases from V and 3 bases from J, the junction contained 6 bases not matched to a gene. The CDR3 loop spans 16 amino acids. The CDR3 region has the DNA TGCGCCAGCAGCTTGGATGGCGGGGGGAGGACAGATACGCAGTATTTT. This encodes CASSLDGGGRTDTQYF.

The chain links TRBV5-1 to TRBJ2-1; 8 bases are shared with TRBD2. This CDR3 contains 14 residues. The ends lost 4 bases at V and 3 bases at J; junction bases unmatched: 3. Per the germline V gene, CDR1 is SGHRS and CDR2 is YFSETQ. In DNA, the CDR3 is TGCGCCAGCAGCAGCGGGGGTAACTACAATGAGCAGTTCTTC. Protein sequence: CASSSGGNYNEQFF.

The count of this clonotype is one. A read error may produce the germline difference seen at one junction end. The chain links TRBV5-4 to TRBJ1-1; 8 bases fit TRBD1. The CDR3 is made up of 13 amino acids. Per germline, CDR1 SGHNT and CDR2 YYREEE (reference sequence). In DNA, the CDR3 is TGTGCCAGCACCCAGGGGGCGAACACTGAAGCTTTGTTT. Translating gives CASTQGANTEALF.

This clonotype was detected only a few times. This chain links TRBV6-6 with TRBJ2-7; D gene ambiguous. V was pared by 7 bases and J by 1 base, with 11 bases between. This CDR3 comprises 13 residues. Germline CDR1 is MNHNY and CDR2 is SVGAGI (reference sequence). The CDR3 DNA is TGTGCCAGCACTCCGACACCTTCCTACGAGCAGTACTTC. This sequence encodes CASTPTPSYEQYF.

The gene calls are TRBV28 and TRBJ2-1; 7 positions match TRBD2. Looked up from germline, CDR1 is MDHEN and CDR2 is SYDVKM. V lost 3 bases to trimming and J lost 8 bases; unmatched junction nucleotides: 13. The CDR3 is 16 residues long. Written as DNA, the CDR3 is TGTGCCAGCAGTTTCACAGGACTAGGAGGGAGGGATGAGCAGTTCTTC. This translates into CASSFTGLGGRDEQFF. The full variable domain, completed using reference TRBV28 and TRBJ2-1, is DVKVTQSSRYLVKRTGEKVFLECVQDMDHENMFWYRQDPGLGLRLIYFSYDVKMKEKGDIPEGYSVSREKKERFSLILESASTNQTSMYLCASSFTGLGGRDEQFFGPGTRLTVL.

The table lists this clonotype with a few counts. The chain links TRBV20-1 to TRBJ2-7; TRBD2 agrees at 8 bases. V shed 7 bases and J 3 bases; nucleotides not matched to a gene: 8. The germline CDR1 and CDR2 sequences are DFQATT and SNEGSKA (reference sequence). This CDR3 contains 13 residues. CDR3 residues: CSGGGQLVYEQYF. CDR3 nucleotide sequence: TGCAGTGGCGGGGGGCAGTTGGTCTACGAGCAGTACTTC.

The chain uses TRBV2 and TRBJ2-3; 10 bases agree with TRBD2. With 6 bases clipped from V and 7 bases from J, the junction kept 7 bases outside the gene matches. Germline CDR1 reads SNHLY; CDR2 reads FYNNEI. The CDR3 length is 14 residues. The CDR3: CASSESGGAYTQYF. In DNA, the CDR3 is TGTGCCAGCAGCGAGAGCGGGGGGGCATATACGCAGTATTTT.

The chain links TRBV6-6 to TRBJ1-2; the D gene is possibly TRBD1 (6 bases). V was cut by 6 bases and J by 4 bases, with 21 bases left in between. CDR3 length: 16 residues. Germline V gene lookup returns CDR1 MNHNY and CDR2 SVGAGI (reference sequence). CDR3 protein: CASSGARQDVGYGYTF. CDR3 DNA sequence: TGTGCCAGCAGCGGAGCAAGACAGGATGTCGGCTATGGCTACACCTTC.

There are a few counts of this clonotype. J is TRBJ2-3 and V is TRBV28; possible D gene TRBD1, 6 bases. Looked up from germline, CDR1 is MDHEN and CDR2 is SYDVKM. CDR3 length: 16 amino acids. Trimming pared 2 bases from V and 2 bases from J, leaving 14 bases between. The CDR3 loop is CASSLLAAGDTDTQYF. In nucleotides, the CDR3 is TGTGCCAGCAGTTTACTGGCGGCAGGGGACACAGATACGCAGTATTTT.